This entry lists 32 T cell receptor beta chains sequenced from one sample in a study of patients and donors after allogeneic stem cell transplantation. TCRdb itself ran the RT-PCR reads through MiXCR, one entry per CDR3 protein. The sample contains about 230,000 distinct CDR3 sequences, over 12% of which appear only once. Sequenced material: blood, either unsorted or a sorted T cell fraction (not recorded which). The origin of the receptors is a human donor who was either an allogeneic HSCT recipient or a stem cell or donor lymphocyte infusion donor (not recorded which). It is not recorded whose cells these are; they may come from a transplant donor.

The chain employs TRBV6-2 or TRBV6-3 and TRBJ1-1; TRBD1 aligns across 7 bases. This CDR3 comprises 13 residues. Germline-derived CDR1 and CDR2 are MNHEY and SVGEGT. V dropped 6 bases and J dropped 3; count of bases not matched to a gene: 4. The chain's CDR3 is CASSHDRDTEAFF. DNA of the CDR3: TGTGCCAGCAGCCACGACAGGGACACTGAAGCTTTCTTT.

This clonotype was seen repeatedly, ten times or more. This rearrangement joins TRBV25-1 to TRBJ1-4; D is undetermined. Germline V gives CDR1 MGHDK, CDR2 SYGVNS. The CDR3 sequence is 15 residues long. The V end lost 1 base, the J end lost 5 bases, and 11 bases lay between the germline ends. The CDR3 DNA follows: TGTGCCAGCAGTGAATTCGACATATCGAATGAAAAACTGTTTTTT. Protein sequence: CASSEFDISNEKLFF. The full variable domain, rest sourced from reference TRBV25-1 and TRBJ1-4, is EADIYQTPRYLVIGTGKKITLECSQTMGHDKMYWYQQDPGMELHLIHYSYGVNSTEKGDLSSESTVSRIRTEHFPLTLESARPSHTSQYLCASSEFDISNEKLFFGSGTQLSVL.

J is TRBJ1-2 and V is TRBV3-1, with unresolved D. Germline V lookup: CDR1 LGHDT, CDR2 YNNKEL (reference sequence). This CDR3 is built from 12 residues. With 2 bases removed from V and 8 bases from J, the gap between germline ends came to 9 bases. The CDR3 coding sequence is TGTGCCAGCAGCCAATTCGGGGTCGGCTACACCTTC. Residues: CASSQFGVGYTF.

This chain uses TRBV12-3 or TRBV12-4 with TRBJ2-1; 15 bases map to TRBD2. The CDR3 consists of 18 residues. After removal of 6 bases from V and 0 bases from J, the junction contained 6 bases not matched to a gene. The chain's CDR3 is CASSRTSGGAHSYNEQFF. The CDR3, as DNA: TGTGCCAGCAGCCGGACTAGCGGGGGGGCTCACTCCTACAATGAGCAGTTCTTC.

This chain joins TRBV7-8 and TRBJ2-7; D uncertain. V was trimmed by 1 base and J by 0 bases, leaving 10 bases between them. The germline V gene encodes CDR1 SGHVS and CDR2 FQNEAQ. CDR3 size: 15 residues. Here the CDR3 DNA reads TGTGCCAGCAGCTTAGTCAGAGACATCTCCTACGAGCAGTACTTC. This translates into CASSLVRDISYEQYF. Drawing the rest from reference TRBV7-8 and TRBJ2-7, the complete variable domain is GAGVSQSPRYKVAKRGQDVALRCDPISGHVSLFWYQQALGQGPEFLTYFQNEAQLDKSGLPSDRFFAERPEGSVSTLKIQRTQQEDSAVYLCASSLVRDISYEQYFGPGTRLTVT.

This clonotype has a single count. This chain joins TRBV3-1 and TRBJ2-1; D may be TRBD1 (7 bases). This CDR3 has 21 amino acids. V was clipped by 0 bases and J by 0 bases, with 24 bases between them. The germline V gene encodes CDR1 LGHDT and CDR2 YNNKEL (reference sequence). The CDR3 loop reads CASSQDQAGGWLVSSYNEQFF. The DNA of the CDR3 is TGTGCCAGCAGCCAAGATCAGGCAGGGGGGTGGCTGGTGAGCTCCTACAATGAGCAGTTCTTC.

The gene calls are TRBV4-3 and TRBJ2-3; D unresolved. The V end lost 0 bases, the J end lost 0 bases, and 7 bases lay between the germline ends. Per the germline V gene, CDR1 is LGHNA and CDR2 is YSLEER. The CDR3 runs 15 residues. CDR3: CASSQEATSTDTQYF. In nucleotides, the CDR3 is TGCGCCAGCAGCCAAGAGGCGACTAGCACAGATACGCAGTATTTT.

This chain links TRBV7-8 with TRBJ2-6; possible D gene TRBD1, 6 bases. V lost 5 bases and J lost 0, with 8 bases in between. Per germline, CDR1 SGHVS and CDR2 FQNEAQ. The CDR3 is made up of 15 amino acids. As DNA, the CDR3 is TGTGCCAGCAGCACAGGGAGCTCTGGGGCCAACGTCCTGACTTTC. Amino acid sequence: CASSTGSSGANVLTF. The full variable domain, completed using reference TRBV7-8 and TRBJ2-6, is GAGVSQSPRYKVAKRGQDVALRCDPISGHVSLFWYQQALGQGPEFLTYFQNEAQLDKSGLPSDRFFAERPEGSVSTLKIQRTQQEDSAVYLCASSTGSSGANVLTFGAGSRLTVL.

This clonotype was counted ten times or more. The CDR3 nucleotides read TGCGCCAGCAGCTTGGAGCACGAGCAGTTCTTC. Amino acid sequence: CASSLEHEQFF. The V gene is TRBV5-1, the J gene TRBJ2-1; D is undetermined. This CDR3 has 11 amino acids. V lost 0 bases and J 10 bases, leaving 5 bases between the germline ends. Germline loops: CDR1 SGHRS, CDR2 YFSETQ.

This clonotype was counted ten times or more. The CDR3, as DNA: TGCAGCGTTGACAGGGGGCATGAGCAGTTCTTC. It yields the protein CSVDRGHEQFF. This rearrangement joins TRBV29-1 to TRBJ2-1; 8 nucleotides align to TRBD1. In germline, CDR1 is SQVTM, CDR2 ANQGSEA. This CDR3 is 11 amino acids long. V gave up 3 bases and J gave up 8 bases; unmatched junction bases: 0.

The genes are TRBV5-6 and TRBJ1-5; D gene uncertain. The CDR3 covers 15 residues. The germline V gene has CDR1 SGHDT and CDR2 YYEEEE. V was pared by 4 bases and J by 2 bases, with 13 bases between. The CDR3 loop reads CASSAGISGNQPQHF. The DNA for the CDR3 is TGTGCCAGCAGCGCGGGAATCAGTGGCAATCAGCCCCAGCATTTT.

This clonotype was seen more than once but under ten times. The rearrangement links TRBV7-9 to TRBJ1-1; TRBD1 matches 7 bases. The CDR3 length is 15 residues. Germline trimming cut 1 base from V and 6 bases from J; bases unmatched to any gene: 8. CDR1 and CDR2 from the germline V gene are SEHNR and FQNEAQ (reference sequence). CDR3 in amino acids: CASSLGGGPMAEAFF. The CDR3 DNA follows: TGTGCCAGCAGCTTAGGAGGGGGCCCCATGGCTGAAGCTTTCTTT.

This clonotype was counted many times. This chain connects TRBV7-3 to TRBJ2-1; 7 bases are a match to TRBD2. V lost 2 bases, J lost 11 bases, and 6 bases stayed unmatched. The V gene's germline CDR1 is SGHTA and CDR2 FQGTGA. This CDR3 has 13 amino acids. The chain's CDR3 is CASSLEPSGKQFF. The CDR3 DNA reads TGTGCCAGCAGCTTAGAGCCCAGCGGGAAGCAGTTCTTC.

This clonotype has ten or more counts. The genes are TRBV12-3 or TRBV12-4 and TRBJ2-3, with TRBD2 matching over 12 bases. Losses at the gene ends were 6 bases for V and 4 bases for J; bases not matched to a gene: 2. The CDR3 contains 14 residues. CDR3 DNA sequence: TGTGCCAGCAGGACTAGCGGGAGATCAGATACGCAGTATTTT. Protein sequence: CASRTSGRSDTQYF.

The chain links TRBV3-1 to TRBJ1-5; perhaps TRBD1 as D (6 bases). The germline V gene encodes CDR1 LGHDT and CDR2 YNNKEL (reference sequence). Trimming left V 1 base short and J 4 bases short, with 8 bases between. The CDR3 has 14 residues. CDR3 in DNA: TGTGCCAGCAGCCAAGGGGGGCAAAATCAGCCCCAGCATTTT. Amino acid sequence: CASSQGGQNQPQHF.

The chain couples TRBV9 to TRBJ2-7, with 8 positions matching TRBD1. V trimming: 4 bases; J trimming: 2 bases; junction bases outside the gene matches: 11. The CDR3 totals 16 residues. CDR1 and CDR2 from the germline V gene are SGDLS and YYNGEE. CDR3 in amino acids: CASSIGQGEFPYEQYF. CDR3 coding DNA: TGTGCCAGCAGCATCGGACAGGGAGAATTTCCCTACGAGCAGTACTTC.

This clonotype was picked up many times. This chain links TRBV4-2 with TRBJ1-3; the D gene is possibly TRBD1 (5 bases). Looked up from germline, CDR1 is LGHNA and CDR2 is YNFKEQ. CDR3 length: 21 residues. Trimming pared 0 bases from V and 0 bases from J, leaving 24 bases between. CDR3 region: CASSQEILGSGRVSSGNTIYF. In nucleotides, the CDR3 is TGTGCCAGCAGCCAAGAGATCTTGGGTAGCGGCAGGGTGAGCTCTGGAAACACCATATATTTT.

The table lists this clonotype with many counts. Here the CDR3 reads CASSEDYNQETQYF. The DNA of the CDR3 is TGTGCCAGCAGTGAAGACTACAACCAAGAGACCCAGTACTTC. The V and J genes are TRBV2 and TRBJ2-5; unclear D gene. The V end was cut by 1 base, the J end by 0 bases, with 6 bases between. CDR3 length: 14 residues. Per germline, CDR1 SNHLY and CDR2 FYNNEI.

J is TRBJ1-1 and V is TRBV19; no reliable D call. Trimming removed 5 bases at V and 6 bases at J, with 13 bases between. Germline V gene data show CDR1 as LNHDA and CDR2 as SQIVND (reference sequence). This CDR3 has 13 residues. The CDR3: CASSVKKGSEAFF. For the CDR3, the DNA is TGTGCCAGTAGTGTTAAGAAAGGTTCTGAAGCTTTCTTT.

The J gene is TRBJ2-7, the V gene TRBV18; possible D gene TRBD1, 6 bases. The length of the CDR3 is 13 residues. The V gene lost 6 bases and the J gene lost 2 bases, with 11 bases spanning the gap. Germline CDR1 reads KGHSH; CDR2 reads LQKENI. DNA for the CDR3: TGTGCCAGCTCCGAGACAGGAACCTACGAGCAGTACTTC. This translates into CASSETGTYEQYF.

This clonotype was seen at least ten times. The V call is TRBV3-1, the J call TRBJ2-7; 9 nucleotides match TRBD1. CDR1 and CDR2 from the germline V gene are LGHDT and YNNKEL (reference sequence). The trim removed 2 bases at V and 6 bases at J, leaving 8 bases unmatched. The CDR3 has 15 amino acids. CDR3: CASSQHAGQGCEQYF. The DNA for the CDR3 is TGTGCCAGCAGCCAACATGCGGGACAGGGATGCGAGCAGTACTTC.

This clonotype was counted a few times. The V and J genes are TRBV18 and TRBJ2-3; D unclear. This CDR3 has 12 residues. Germline V lookup: CDR1 KGHSH, CDR2 LQKENI. Trimming cost V 6 bases and J 3 bases, with 7 bases left between them. The CDR3 DNA follows: TGTGCCAGCTCTGATCTTACAGATACGCAGTATTTT. The encoded protein is CASSDLTDTQYF.

The rearrangement links TRBV12-3 or TRBV12-4 to TRBJ2-7; 10 bases fit TRBD2. V lost 5 bases to trimming and J lost 4 bases; unmatched junction nucleotides: 5. CDR3 length: 14 residues. DNA for the CDR3: TGTGCCAGCAGTCTCCTAGCGGGAGCGTACGAGCAGTACTTC. It translates to CASSLLAGAYEQYF.

V is TRBV20-1 and J is TRBJ1-6; 8 bases align to TRBD1. J was trimmed by 4 bases and V by 2 bases; bases with no gene match: 4. This CDR3 contains 15 residues. Germline V gives CDR1 DFQATT, CDR2 SNEGSKA (reference sequence). CDR3 residues: CSARRDRLYNSPLHF. CDR3 in DNA: TGCAGTGCTAGAAGGGACAGGTTGTATAATTCACCCCTCCACTTT.

This clonotype has ten or more counts. The rearrangement links TRBV25-1 to TRBJ1-2; no definite D call. With 3 bases removed from V and 4 bases from J, the gap between germline ends came to 0 bases. This CDR3 is 10 amino acids long. From germline, CDR1 is MGHDK and CDR2 SYGVNS. The CDR3 region is CASSDYGYTF. The CDR3 coding sequence is TGTGCCAGCAGTGACTATGGCTACACCTTC.

This sequence joins TRBV11-2 and TRBJ2-7; D may correspond to TRBD1 or TRBD2 (5 bases each). V was pared by 1 base and J by 6 bases, with 16 bases between. Germline CDR1 reads SGHAT; CDR2 reads FQNNGV. CDR3 length equals 15 residues. The CDR3 protein is CASSLGGTPAGEQYF. The CDR3 bases are TGTGCCAGCAGCTTAGGGGGGACGCCGGCCGGCGAGCAGTACTTC.

The sample holds a few counts of this clonotype. This chain uses TRBV12-3 or TRBV12-4 with TRBJ1-5; TRBD1 might be the D (5 bases). V lost 6 bases to trimming and J lost 7 bases, with 10 bases between them. The CDR3 totals 12 residues. The CDR3 DNA reads TGTGCCAGCAGCCCGACAGCCCAGCCCCAGCATTTT. Encoded protein: CASSPTAQPQHF.

The rearrangement uses TRBV5-1 and TRBJ2-6; D is uncertain. Per the germline V gene, CDR1 is SGHRS and CDR2 is YFSETQ. The CDR3 consists of 13 residues. V was cut by 8 bases and J by 0 bases, with 6 bases left in between. The CDR3 spells CASDISGANVLTF. CDR3 DNA: TGCGCCAGTGACATCTCTGGGGCCAACGTCCTGACTTTC.

A remark on this clonotype: One junction end disagrees with the germline gene, perhaps due to a read error. This sequence joins TRBV5-1 and TRBJ2-4; D gene ambiguous. This CDR3 contains 15 residues. CDR1 is SGHRS and CDR2 is YFSETQ in the germline V gene. CDR3 coding DNA: TGCGCCAGCAGCTTGGCCGATGGCCACAAAGACATTCAGTACTTC. Protein sequence: CASSLADGHKDIQYF.

This clonotype was seen many times. The CDR3 region has the DNA TGTGCCAGCAGCCAAGCCAGACAAGCTGAAGCTTTCTTT. Its protein is CASSQARQAEAFF. The chain employs TRBV3-1 and TRBJ1-1; D is ambiguous. The germline V gene encodes CDR1 LGHDT and CDR2 YNNKEL (reference sequence). V was clipped by 1 base and J by 6 bases, with 9 bases between them. The CDR3 extends over 13 amino acids.

The genes are TRBV29-1 and TRBJ2-7; D gene unclear. CDR3 size: 13 residues. V lost 3 bases and J lost 5, with 14 bases in between. Germline V CDR1 and CDR2: SQVTM, ANQGSEA. CDR3 DNA: TGCAGCGTTGAGGCCCCCCACCCTGACGAGCAGTACTTC. This translates into CSVEAPHPDEQYF.

This clonotype was counted a few times. The chain couples TRBV24-1 to TRBJ2-1, with a possible D match to TRBD1 (6 bases). The length of the CDR3 is 15 residues. The ends were cut back, 4 bases at V and 4 bases at J, with 13 bases in the middle. CDR1 and CDR2 (germline): KGHDR, SFDVKD. CDR3 residues: CATSEPGTRYNEQFF. DNA for the CDR3: TGTGCCACCAGTGAGCCCGGGACAAGATACAATGAGCAGTTCTTC.